The subject of this entry is one T cell receptor beta chain. This clone is described as medium-sized (0.01 to 0.1%). No antigen is known for it. No base qualities exist here, and no much larger clone lies one base off it. The record originates from a study of T cells in localized non-small cell lung cancer (TCRdb year 2020). In the study overall: T cell repertoires of 236 early-stage NSCLC patients were analyzed, with tumors being compared against uninvolved tumor-adjacent lungs. The cohort was made up of fewer than 250 treatment-naive NSCLC patients whose localized lung tumors had been resected. Of the NSCLC patients, around 140 were male and approximately 99 were female, and the mean age was about 69 years.

After removal of 10 bases from V and 2 bases from J, the junction retains 7 bases not matched to a gene. There are 13 amino acids in the CDR3, from cysteine to phenylalanine inclusive. The entry retains the CDR3 DNA only, 39 bases that are in frame from base 1. CDR1 and CDR2, per the germline V gene, are ENHRY and SYGVKD. At diagnosis, tumor, uninvolved tumor-adjacent lung and peripheral blood were collected and then preserved as a mix of FFPE and fresh-frozen material. For TCR repertoire profiling, blood samples were analyzed as peripheral blood mononuclear cells. What the research found in general, with its limitations: Longer overall survival was associated with higher blood T cell density, whereas shorter survival was associated with higher adjacent-lung clonality. Because the study design was exploratory, TCR variables were selected using unadjusted p-values without false-discovery rate correction. Because multi-region tumor sequencing was not done, intratumor heterogeneity could not be ruled out. Of the top 100 tumor clones, a median of 57 were detected in paired uninvolved adjacent lung; about 28 were also among that lung's top 100. Uninvolved tumor-adjacent lung showed the highest T cell clonality, higher than tumor, which suggests more focused antigenic responses in the uninvolved tumor-adjacent lung.

TCR beta CDR3 regions were sequenced from DNA using the immunoSEQ Assay. The authors' analysis ran thus. To compute T cell density, TCR beta template counts were normalized to usable DNA, which was estimated by amplifying housekeeping genes. The preseqR package was used to estimate richness by extrapolating to 400,000 templates for PBMC samples and to 120,000 templates for tissue samples. Clonality was defined as one minus Pielou's evenness. Tissue-enriched TCRs were identified by differential abundance testing using productive amino-acid clonotypes, minimum total count 5 and alpha 0.1. The Jaccard Index and the Morisita Overlap Index were used to measure how much the repertoires overlapped between compartments. GLIPH grouped TCR beta CDR3s together with public tetramer-defined viral CDR3s, and a viral motif had to include at least three viral sequences and also show V-gene enrichment. Held by TCRdb, this immuneACCESS table contains in-frame sequences only and omits some clones. Under half of the omission traces to an unresolved V gene where checked; the cause of the rest is unknown. V, J and clone size are taken as reported in that table, and D and trimming were inferred from the DNA itself. Present in this sample are approximately 31,000 clones, around 73% of which were seen just once. The ten most abundant clones make up approximately 35% of the sample.

The sequence was obtained from a male donor aged 60 or older with stage II squamous cell lung carcinoma. The chain was built from TRBV10-3 and TRBJ1-2; TRBD1 aligns with 7 central bases. Source: peripheral blood, taken before any cancer treatment. The CDR3 protein: CATTGARNYGYTF. The DNA sequence reads TGTGCCACCACAGGGGCAAGAAACTATGGCTACACCTTC.